This record looks at one TCR beta chain sequence and its context. Libraries were prepared by immunoSEQ multiplex PCR; TCRdb keeps only in-frame clonotypes and omits some of them. The sample holds approximately 360,000 clones; 88% are singletons and the top ten take around 0.97%. This record comes from a study of blood T cell repertoires in COVID-19. Germline V gives CDR1 MNHEY, CDR2 SMNVEV (reference sequence). The CDR3 runs to 20 residues. Trimming took 1 base from V and 1 from J, leaving 25 bases between them. The gene calls are TRBV27 and TRBJ1-1; TRBD1 is a possible D gene (5 bases). The origin of this receptor is a woman aged 25 to 45 with acute COVID-19. Sample: PBMCs or T cells enriched from blood (not recorded which). CDR3 region: CASSLFIGTPHGWRNTEAFF. The CDR3 DNA is TGTGCCAGCAGTTTATTTATTGGGACTCCCCACGGGTGGAGGAACACTGAAGCTTTCTTT.